Given below is one T cell receptor (beta chain) in context. The sample belongs to a study of long-term antiretroviral therapy in people with HIV. Survey-level resolution applied to immunoSEQ assay v3.0. The repertoire was sequenced with immunoSEQ multiplex PCR; TCRdb's copy has only in-frame clones and lacks some. This sample has 15,000 to 20,000 clones; more than 75% occur once, and the top ten carry 8% to 11%. The material was unsorted PBMCs, obtained 0.5 years after starting antiretroviral therapy. The receptor comes from a man aged 35-49 years with HIV.

CDR3 loop: CASSLQGYEQYF. The DNA of the CDR3 is TGTGCCAGCAGTCTACAGGGGTACGAGCAGTACTTC. The chain carries TRBV6-6 and TRBJ2-7; 7 bases match TRBD1. Germline lookup yields CDR1 MNHNY and CDR2 SVGAGI (reference sequence). The trim removed 5 bases at V and 4 bases at J, leaving 2 bases unmatched. The CDR3 length is 12 residues.